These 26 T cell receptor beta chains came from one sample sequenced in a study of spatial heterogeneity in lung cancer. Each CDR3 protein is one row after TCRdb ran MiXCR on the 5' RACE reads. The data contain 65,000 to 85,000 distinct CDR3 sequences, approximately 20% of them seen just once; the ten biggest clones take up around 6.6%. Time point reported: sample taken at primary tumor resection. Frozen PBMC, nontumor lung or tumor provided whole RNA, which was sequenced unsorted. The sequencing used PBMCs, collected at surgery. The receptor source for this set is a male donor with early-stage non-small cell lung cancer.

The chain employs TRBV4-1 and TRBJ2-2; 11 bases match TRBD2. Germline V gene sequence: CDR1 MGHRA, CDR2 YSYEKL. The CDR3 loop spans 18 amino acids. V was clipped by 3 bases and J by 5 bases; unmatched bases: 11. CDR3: CASSHLLTSGRRTGELFF. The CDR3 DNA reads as TGCGCCAGCAGCCACCTCCTAACTAGCGGGAGAAGGACCGGGGAGCTGTTTTTT.

CDR3 loop: CASSVGPSGRQSSYNEQFF. In nucleotides, the CDR3 is TGTGCCAGCAGCGTAGGCCCTAGCGGGAGGCAGAGCTCCTACAATGAGCAGTTCTTC. The chain recombines TRBV9 with TRBJ2-1; 11 nucleotides line up with TRBD2. The CDR3 is 19 residues long. Germline trimming cut 0 bases from V and 0 bases from J; bases unmatched to any gene: 8. Germline CDR1 reads SGDLS; CDR2 reads YYNGEE. The whole variable domain, filled in from reference TRBV9 and TRBJ2-1, reads DSGVTQTPKHLITATGQRVTLRCSPRSGDLSVYWYQQSLDQGLQFLIQYYNGEERAKGNILERFSAQQFPDLHSELNLSSLELGDSALYFCASSVGPSGRQSSYNEQFFGPGTRLTVL.

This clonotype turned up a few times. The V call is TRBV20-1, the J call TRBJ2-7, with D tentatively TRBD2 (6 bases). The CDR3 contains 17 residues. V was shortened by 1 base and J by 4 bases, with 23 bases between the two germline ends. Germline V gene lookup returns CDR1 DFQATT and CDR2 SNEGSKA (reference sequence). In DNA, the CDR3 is TGCAGTGCTAGAGTTGGCTCTGGCGCCTCGGGAGTTTACGAGCAGTACTTC. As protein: CSARVGSGASGVYEQYF.

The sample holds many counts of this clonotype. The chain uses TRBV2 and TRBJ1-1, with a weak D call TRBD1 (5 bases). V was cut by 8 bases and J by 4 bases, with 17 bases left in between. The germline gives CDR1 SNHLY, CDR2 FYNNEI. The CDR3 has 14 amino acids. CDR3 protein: CASVAAGFSTEAFF. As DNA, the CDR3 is TGTGCCAGCGTCGCCGCAGGGTTTTCCACTGAAGCTTTCTTT. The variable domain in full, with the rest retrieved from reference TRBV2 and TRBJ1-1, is EPEVTQTPSHQVTQMGQEVILRCVPISNHLYFYWYRQILGQKVEFLVSFYNNEISEKSEIFDDQFSVERPDGSNFTLKIRSTKLEDSAMYFCASVAAGFSTEAFFGQGTRLTVV.

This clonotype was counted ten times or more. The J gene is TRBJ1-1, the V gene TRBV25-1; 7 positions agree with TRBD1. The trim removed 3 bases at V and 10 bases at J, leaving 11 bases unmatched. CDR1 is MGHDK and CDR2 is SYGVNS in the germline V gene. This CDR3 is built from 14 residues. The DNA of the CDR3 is TGTGCCAGCAGTGACGAGGGGGCCAGAAGGGGAGCTTTCTTT. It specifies CASSDEGARRGAFF. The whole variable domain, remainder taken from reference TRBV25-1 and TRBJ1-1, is EADIYQTPRYLVIGTGKKITLECSQTMGHDKMYWYQQDPGMELHLIHYSYGVNSTEKGDLSSESTVSRIRTEHFPLTLESARPSHTSQYLCASSDEGARRGAFFGQGTRLTVV.

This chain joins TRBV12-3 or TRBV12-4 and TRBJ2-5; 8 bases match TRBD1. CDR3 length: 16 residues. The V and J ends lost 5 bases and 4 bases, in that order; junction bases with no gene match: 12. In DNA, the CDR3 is TGTGCCAGCAGTGGGGACAGGAACCTAAGGGGAGAGACCCAGTACTTC. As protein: CASSGDRNLRGETQYF.

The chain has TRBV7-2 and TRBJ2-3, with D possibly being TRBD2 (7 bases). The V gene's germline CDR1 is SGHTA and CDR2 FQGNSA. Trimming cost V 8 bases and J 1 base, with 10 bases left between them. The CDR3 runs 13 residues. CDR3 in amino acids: CASGGAGTDTQYF. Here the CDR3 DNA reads TGTGCCAGCGGGGGGGCGGGCACAGATACGCAGTATTTT.

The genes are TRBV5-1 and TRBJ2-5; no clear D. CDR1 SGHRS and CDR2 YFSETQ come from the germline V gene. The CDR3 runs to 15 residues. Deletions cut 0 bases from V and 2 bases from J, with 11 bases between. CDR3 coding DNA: TGCGCCAGCAGCTTGGTTCCCGCCGGACAAGAGACCCAGTACTTC. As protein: CASSLVPAGQETQYF.

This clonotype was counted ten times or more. For the CDR3, the DNA is TGTGCCAGCAGCTTGCGGACGGCTTATAGCAATCAGCCCCAGCATTTT. Protein: CASSLRTAYSNQPQHF. The chain uses TRBV7-2 and TRBJ1-5; D remains ambiguous. The germline CDR1 and CDR2 sequences are SGHTA and FQGNSA. V lost 3 bases and J 0 bases, leaving 12 bases between the germline ends. The CDR3 runs 16 residues.

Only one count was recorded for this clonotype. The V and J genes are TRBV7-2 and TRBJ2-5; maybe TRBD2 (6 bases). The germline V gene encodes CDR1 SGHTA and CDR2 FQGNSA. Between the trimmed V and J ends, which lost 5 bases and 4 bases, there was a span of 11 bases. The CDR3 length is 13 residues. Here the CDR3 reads CASSTQRAETQYF. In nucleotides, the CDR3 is TGTGCCAGCAGCACCCAGCGGGCAGAGACCCAGTACTTC.

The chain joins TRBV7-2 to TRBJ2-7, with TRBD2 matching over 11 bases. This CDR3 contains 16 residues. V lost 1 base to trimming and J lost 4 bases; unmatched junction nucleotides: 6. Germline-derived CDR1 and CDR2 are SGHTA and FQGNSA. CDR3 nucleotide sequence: TGTGCCAGCAGCTTAGAGACTAGCGGGATGGCTTACGAGCAGTACTTC. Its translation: CASSLETSGMAYEQYF.

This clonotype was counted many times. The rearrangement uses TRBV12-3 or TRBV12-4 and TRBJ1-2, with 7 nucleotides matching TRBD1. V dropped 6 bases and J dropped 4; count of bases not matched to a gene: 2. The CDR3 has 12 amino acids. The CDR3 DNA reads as TGTGCCAGCAGCAACAGGGGCTATGGCTACACCTTC. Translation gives CASSNRGYGYTF.

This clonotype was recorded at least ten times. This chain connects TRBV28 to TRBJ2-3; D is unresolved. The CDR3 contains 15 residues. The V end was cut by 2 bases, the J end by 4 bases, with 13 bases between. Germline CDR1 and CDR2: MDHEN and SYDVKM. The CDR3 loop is CASSLRPSRADTQYF. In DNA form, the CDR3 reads TGTGCCAGCAGTTTACGACCCTCTAGAGCAGATACGCAGTATTTT.

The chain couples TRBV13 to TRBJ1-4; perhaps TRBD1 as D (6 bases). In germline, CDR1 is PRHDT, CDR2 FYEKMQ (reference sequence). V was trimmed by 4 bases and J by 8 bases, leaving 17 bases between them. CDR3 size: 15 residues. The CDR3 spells CASSSWTAPDEKLFF. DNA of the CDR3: TGTGCCAGCAGCTCCTGGACAGCTCCTGACGAAAAACTGTTTTTT.

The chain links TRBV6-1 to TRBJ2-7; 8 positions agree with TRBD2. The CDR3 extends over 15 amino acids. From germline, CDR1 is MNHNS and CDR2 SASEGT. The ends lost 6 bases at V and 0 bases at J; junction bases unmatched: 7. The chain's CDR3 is CASSAISGASYEQYF. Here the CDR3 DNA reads TGTGCCAGCAGCGCAATTAGCGGGGCCTCCTACGAGCAGTACTTC.

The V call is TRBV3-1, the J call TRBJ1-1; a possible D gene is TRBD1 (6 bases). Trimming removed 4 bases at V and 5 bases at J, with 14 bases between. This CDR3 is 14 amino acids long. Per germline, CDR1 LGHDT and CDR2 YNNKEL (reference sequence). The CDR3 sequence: CASSPWGGRTEAFF. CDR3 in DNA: TGTGCCAGCAGCCCCTGGGGGGGGCGTACTGAAGCTTTCTTT.

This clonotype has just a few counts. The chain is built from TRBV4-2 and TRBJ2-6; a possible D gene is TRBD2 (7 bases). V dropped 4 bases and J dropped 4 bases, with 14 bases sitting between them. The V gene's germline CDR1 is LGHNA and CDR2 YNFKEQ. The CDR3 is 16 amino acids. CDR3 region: CASSPAGAVGANVLTF. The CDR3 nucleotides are TGTGCCAGCAGCCCCGCGGGGGCGGTAGGGGCCAACGTCCTGACTTTC.

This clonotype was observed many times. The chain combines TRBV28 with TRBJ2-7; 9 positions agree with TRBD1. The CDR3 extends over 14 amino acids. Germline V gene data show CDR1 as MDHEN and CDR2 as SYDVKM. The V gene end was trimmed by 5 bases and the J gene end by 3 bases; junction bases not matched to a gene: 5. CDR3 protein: CASSGGQGHYEQYF. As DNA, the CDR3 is TGTGCCAGCAGTGGGGGACAGGGCCACTACGAGCAGTACTTC.

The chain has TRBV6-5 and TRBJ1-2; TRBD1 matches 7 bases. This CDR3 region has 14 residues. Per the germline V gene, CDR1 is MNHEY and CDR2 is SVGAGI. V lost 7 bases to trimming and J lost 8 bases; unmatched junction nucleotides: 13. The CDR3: CASMTGEGAGGYTF. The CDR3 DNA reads TGTGCCAGCATGACTGGGGAGGGGGCAGGAGGCTACACCTTC.

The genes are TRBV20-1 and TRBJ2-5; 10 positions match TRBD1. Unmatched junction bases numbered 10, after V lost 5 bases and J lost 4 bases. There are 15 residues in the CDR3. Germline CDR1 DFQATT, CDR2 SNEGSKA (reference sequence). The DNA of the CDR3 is TGCAGTGCTTCCACCGGGACAGGGGCCGGAGAGACCCAGTACTTC. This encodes CSASTGTGAGETQYF.

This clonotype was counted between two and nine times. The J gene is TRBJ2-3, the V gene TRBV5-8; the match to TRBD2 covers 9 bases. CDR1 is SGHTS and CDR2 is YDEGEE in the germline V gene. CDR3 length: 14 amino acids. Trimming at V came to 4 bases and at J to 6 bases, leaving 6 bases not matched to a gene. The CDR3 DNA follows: TGTGCCAGCAGCCTAGCGGGGTCCCTGGATACGCAGTATTTT. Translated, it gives CASSLAGSLDTQYF.

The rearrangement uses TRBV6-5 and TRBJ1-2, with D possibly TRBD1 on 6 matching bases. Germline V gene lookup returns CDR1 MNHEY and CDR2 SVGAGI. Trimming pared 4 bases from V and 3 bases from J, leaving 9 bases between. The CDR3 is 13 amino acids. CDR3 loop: CASSSGADYGYTF. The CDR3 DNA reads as TGTGCCAGCAGTTCAGGGGCAGACTATGGCTACACCTTC.

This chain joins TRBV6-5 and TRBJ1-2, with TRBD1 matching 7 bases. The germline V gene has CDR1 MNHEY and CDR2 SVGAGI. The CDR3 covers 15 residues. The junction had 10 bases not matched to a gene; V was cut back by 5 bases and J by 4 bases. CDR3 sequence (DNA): TGTGCCAGCAGTCAAACCCCCACAGGGGTCTATGGCTACACCTTC. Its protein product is CASSQTPTGVYGYTF.

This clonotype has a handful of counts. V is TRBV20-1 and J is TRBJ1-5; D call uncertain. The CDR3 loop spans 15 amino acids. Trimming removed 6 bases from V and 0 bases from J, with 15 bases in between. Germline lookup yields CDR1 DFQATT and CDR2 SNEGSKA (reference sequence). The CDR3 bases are TGCAGTGCCCGATCCAATACAAATAGCAATCAGCCCCAGCATTTT. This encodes CSARSNTNSNQPQHF.

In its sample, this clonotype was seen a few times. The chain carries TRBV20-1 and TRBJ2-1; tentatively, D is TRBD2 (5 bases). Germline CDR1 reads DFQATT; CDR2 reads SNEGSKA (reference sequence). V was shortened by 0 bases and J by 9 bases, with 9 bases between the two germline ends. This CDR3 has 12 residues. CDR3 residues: CSARDAGLEQFF. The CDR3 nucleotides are TGCAGTGCTAGAGATGCGGGCCTTGAGCAGTTCTTC.

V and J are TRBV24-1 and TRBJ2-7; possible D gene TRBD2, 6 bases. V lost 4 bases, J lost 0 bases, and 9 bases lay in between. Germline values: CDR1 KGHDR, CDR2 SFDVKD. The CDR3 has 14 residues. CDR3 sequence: CATSDSGVSYEQYF. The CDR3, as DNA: TGTGCCACCAGTGACTCGGGGGTCTCCTACGAGCAGTACTTC.